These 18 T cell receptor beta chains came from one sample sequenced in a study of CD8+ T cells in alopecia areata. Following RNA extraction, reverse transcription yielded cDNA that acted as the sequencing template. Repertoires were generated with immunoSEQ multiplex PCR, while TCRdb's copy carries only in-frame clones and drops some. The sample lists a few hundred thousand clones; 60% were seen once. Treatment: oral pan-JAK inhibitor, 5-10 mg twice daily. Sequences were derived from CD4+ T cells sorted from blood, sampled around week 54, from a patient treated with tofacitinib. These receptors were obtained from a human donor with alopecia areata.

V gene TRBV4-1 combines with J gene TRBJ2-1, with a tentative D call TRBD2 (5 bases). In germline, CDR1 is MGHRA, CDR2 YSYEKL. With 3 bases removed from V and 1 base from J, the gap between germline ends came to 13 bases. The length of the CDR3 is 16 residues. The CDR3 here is CASSQPGKKSYNEQFF. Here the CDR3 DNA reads TGCGCCAGCAGCCAGCCGGGAAAGAAGTCCTACAATGAGCAGTTCTTC.

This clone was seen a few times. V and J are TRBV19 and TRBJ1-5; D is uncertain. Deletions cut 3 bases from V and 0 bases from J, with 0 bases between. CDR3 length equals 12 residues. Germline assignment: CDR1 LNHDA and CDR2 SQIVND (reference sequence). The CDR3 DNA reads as TGTGCCAGTAGTATTAGCAATCAGCCCCAGCATTTT. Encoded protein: CASSISNQPQHF. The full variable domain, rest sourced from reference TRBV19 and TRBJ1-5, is DGGITQSPKYLFRKEGQNVTLSCEQNLNHDAMYWYRQDPGQGLRLIYYSQIVNDFQKGDIAEGYSVSREKKESFPLTVTSAQKNPTAFYLCASSISNQPQHFGDGTRLSIL.

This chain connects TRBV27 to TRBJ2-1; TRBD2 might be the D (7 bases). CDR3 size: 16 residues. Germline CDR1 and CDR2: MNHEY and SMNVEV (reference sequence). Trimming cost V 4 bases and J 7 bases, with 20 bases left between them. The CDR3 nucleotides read TGTGCCAGCAGTTGGTGGGGGGGCGGGTTATCGAATGAGCAGTTCTTC. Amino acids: CASSWWGGGLSNEQFF.

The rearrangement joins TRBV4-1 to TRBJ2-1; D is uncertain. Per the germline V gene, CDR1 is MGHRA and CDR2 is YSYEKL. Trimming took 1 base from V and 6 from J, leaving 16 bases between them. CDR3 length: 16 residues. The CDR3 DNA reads TGCGCCAGCAGCCAAGTACAGTCCAGGAACATCAATGAGCAGTTCTTC. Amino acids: CASSQVQSRNINEQFF.

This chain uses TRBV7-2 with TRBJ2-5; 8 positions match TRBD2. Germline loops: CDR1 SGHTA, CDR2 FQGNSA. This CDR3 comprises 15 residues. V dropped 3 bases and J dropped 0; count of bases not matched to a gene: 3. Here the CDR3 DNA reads TGTGCCAGCAGCTTTCAGCGGGGGAACCAAGAGACCCAGTACTTC. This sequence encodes CASSFQRGNQETQYF. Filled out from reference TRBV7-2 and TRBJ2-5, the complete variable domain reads GAGVSQSPSNKVTEKGKDVELRCDPISGHTALYWYRQSLGQGLEFLIYFQGNSAPDKSGLPSDRFSAERTGGSVSTLTIQRTQQEDSAVYLCASSFQRGNQETQYFGPGTRLLVL.

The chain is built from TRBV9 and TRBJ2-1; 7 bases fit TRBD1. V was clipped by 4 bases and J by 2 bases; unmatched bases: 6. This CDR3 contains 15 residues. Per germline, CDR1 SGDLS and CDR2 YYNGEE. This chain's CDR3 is CASSTRTGTYNEQFF. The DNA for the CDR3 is TGTGCCAGCAGCACCCGGACAGGCACCTACAATGAGCAGTTCTTC.

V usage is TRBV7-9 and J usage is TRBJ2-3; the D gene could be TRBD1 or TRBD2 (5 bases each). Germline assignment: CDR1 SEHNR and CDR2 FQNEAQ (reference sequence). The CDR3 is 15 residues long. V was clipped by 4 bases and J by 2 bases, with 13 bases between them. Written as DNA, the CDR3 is TGTGCCAGCAGCTCCTGGGACGACCTCACAGATACGCAGTATTTT. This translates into CASSSWDDLTDTQYF.

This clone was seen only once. The CDR3 loop reads CAWIPGQGYGYTF. The CDR3 nucleotides are TGTGCCTGGATCCCTGGACAGGGGTATGGCTACACCTTC. V and J are TRBV30 and TRBJ1-2; TRBD1 aligns across 9 bases. This CDR3 comprises 13 residues. V lost 4 bases and J lost 5; bases outside the gene matches: 5. Germline V lookup: CDR1 GTSNPN, CDR2 SVGIG (reference sequence).

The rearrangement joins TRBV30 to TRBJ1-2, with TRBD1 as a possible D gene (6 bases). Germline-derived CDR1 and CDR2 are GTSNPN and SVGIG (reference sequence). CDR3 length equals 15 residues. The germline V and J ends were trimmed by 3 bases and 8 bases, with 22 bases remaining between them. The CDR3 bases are TGTGCCTGGAGGGGCCCGGGACAAGGGAAGGACGGCTACACCTTC. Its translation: CAWRGPGQGKDGYTF. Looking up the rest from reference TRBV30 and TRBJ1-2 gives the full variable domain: SQTIHQWPATLVQPVGSPLSLECTVEGTSNPNLYWYRQAAGRGLQLLFYSVGIGQISSEVPQNLSASRPQDRQFILSSKKLLLSDSGFYLCAWRGPGQGKDGYTFGSGTRLTVV.

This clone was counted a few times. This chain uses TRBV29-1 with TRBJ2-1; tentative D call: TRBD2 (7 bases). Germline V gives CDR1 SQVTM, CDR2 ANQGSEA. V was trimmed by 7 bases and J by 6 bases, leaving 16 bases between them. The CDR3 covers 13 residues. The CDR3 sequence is CSAQRGRGNEQFF. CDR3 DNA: TGCAGCGCCCAGCGGGGCAGGGGCAATGAGCAGTTCTTC.

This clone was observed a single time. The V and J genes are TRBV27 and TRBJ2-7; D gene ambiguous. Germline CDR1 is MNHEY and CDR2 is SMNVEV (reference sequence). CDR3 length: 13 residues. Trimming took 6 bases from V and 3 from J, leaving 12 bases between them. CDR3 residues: CASRGFQNYEQYF. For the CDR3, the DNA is TGTGCCAGCAGAGGGTTTCAGAACTACGAGCAGTACTTC.

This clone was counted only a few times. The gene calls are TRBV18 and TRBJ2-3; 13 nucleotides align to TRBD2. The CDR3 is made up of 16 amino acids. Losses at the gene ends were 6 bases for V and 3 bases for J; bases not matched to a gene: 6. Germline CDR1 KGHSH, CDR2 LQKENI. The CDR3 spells CASSPGLAGETDTQYF. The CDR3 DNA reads TGTGCCAGCTCCCCTGGACTAGCGGGGGAGACAGATACGCAGTATTTT.

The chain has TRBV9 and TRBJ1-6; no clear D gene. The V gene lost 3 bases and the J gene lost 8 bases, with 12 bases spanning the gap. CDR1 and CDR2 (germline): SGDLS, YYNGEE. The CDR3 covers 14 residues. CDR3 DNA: TGTGCCAGCAGCGCGGTGGGTGGCGATTCACCCCTCCACTTT. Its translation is CASSAVGGDSPLHF. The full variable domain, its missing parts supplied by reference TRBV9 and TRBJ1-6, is DSGVTQTPKHLITATGQRVTLRCSPRSGDLSVYWYQQSLDQGLQFLIQYYNGEERAKGNILERFSAQQFPDLHSELNLSSLELGDSALYFCASSAVGGDSPLHFGNGTRLTVT.

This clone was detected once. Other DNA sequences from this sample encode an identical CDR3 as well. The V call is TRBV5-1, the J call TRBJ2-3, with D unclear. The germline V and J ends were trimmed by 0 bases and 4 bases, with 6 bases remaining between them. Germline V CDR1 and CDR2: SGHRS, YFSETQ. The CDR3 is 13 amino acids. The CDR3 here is CASSLGAADTQYF. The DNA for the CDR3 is TGCGCCAGCAGCTTGGGGGCGGCAGATACGCAGTATTTT. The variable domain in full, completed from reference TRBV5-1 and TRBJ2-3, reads KAGVTQTPRYLIKTRGQQVTLSCSPISGHRSVSWYQQTPGQGLQFLFEYFSETQRNKGNFPGRFSGRQFSNSRSEMNVSTLELGDSALYLCASSLGAADTQYFGPGTRLTVL.

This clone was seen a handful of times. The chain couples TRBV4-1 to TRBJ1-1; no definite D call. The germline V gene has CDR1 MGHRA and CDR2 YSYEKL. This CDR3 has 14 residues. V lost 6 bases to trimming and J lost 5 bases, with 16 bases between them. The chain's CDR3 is CASRGNLRGTEAFF. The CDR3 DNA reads TGCGCCAGCAGGGGGAACCTCCGTGGGACTGAAGCTTTCTTT.

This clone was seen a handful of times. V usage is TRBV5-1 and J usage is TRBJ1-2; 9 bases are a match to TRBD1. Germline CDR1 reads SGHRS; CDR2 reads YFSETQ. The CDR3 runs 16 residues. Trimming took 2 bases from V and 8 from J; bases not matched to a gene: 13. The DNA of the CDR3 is TGCGCCAGCAGCTTCATTGGACAGGGGCGGTCCGGCGGCTACACCTTC. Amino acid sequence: CASSFIGQGRSGGYTF.

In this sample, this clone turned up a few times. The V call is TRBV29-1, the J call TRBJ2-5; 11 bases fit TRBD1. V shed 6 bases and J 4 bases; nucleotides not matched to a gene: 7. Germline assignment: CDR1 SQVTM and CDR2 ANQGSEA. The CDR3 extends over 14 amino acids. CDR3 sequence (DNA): TGCAGCGTGCGGACAGGGGGCGGACCAGAGACCCAGTACTTC. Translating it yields CSVRTGGGPETQYF.

In nucleotides, the CDR3 is TGTGCCAGCAGTTTATGGAGCCGGCGGACCGACTACGAGCAGTACTTC. Protein: CASSLWSRRTDYEQYF. This sequence joins TRBV27 and TRBJ2-7; D call uncertain. The CDR3 is made up of 16 amino acids. The ends were cut back, 1 base at V and 3 bases at J, with 16 bases in the middle. The germline V gene encodes CDR1 MNHEY and CDR2 SMNVEV (reference sequence).